Below are 32 T cell receptor beta chains sequenced from a single sample in a study of blood T cell repertoires in COVID-19. Profiling relied on immunoSEQ multiplex PCR, and the TCRdb table lists in-frame clones only, not all of them. The table lists around 60,000 clones, over 75% of them singletons. The specimen was peripheral blood. These receptors originate from a man aged 50 to 59 with active COVID-19.

This clone has only one observation. The DNA of the CDR3 is TGTGCCAGTAACACCCGGGACAGGGTGGATGGCTACACCTTC. This translates into CASNTRDRVDGYTF. The chain uses TRBV19 and TRBJ1-2, with TRBD1 matching 9 bases. This CDR3 spans 14 amino acids. Unmatched junction bases numbered 9, after V lost 7 bases and J lost 6 bases. Looked up from germline, CDR1 is LNHDA and CDR2 is SQIVND (reference sequence).

V usage is TRBV18 and J usage is TRBJ2-7; possible D gene TRBD2, 5 bases. CDR3 length equals 16 residues. The germline V and J ends were trimmed by 6 bases and 0 bases, with 18 bases remaining between them. Germline lookup yields CDR1 KGHSH and CDR2 LQKENI. CDR3 bases: TGTGCCAGCTCCCCCTCGAGGGTCGTCCTCTCCTACGAGCAGTACTTC. It specifies CASSPSRVVLSYEQYF.

The CDR3 region has the DNA TGTGCCAGCAGCGGTAGCGGGGGGCCAGGAGAGACCCAGTACTTC. This encodes CASSGSGGPGETQYF. The chain employs TRBV9 and TRBJ2-5, with 10 nucleotides matching TRBD2. J lost 4 bases, V lost 3 bases, and 6 bases had no gene match. The germline V gene has CDR1 SGDLS and CDR2 YYNGEE. The CDR3 is 15 amino acids.

The rearrangement joins TRBV6-6 to TRBJ2-3; 12 nucleotides line up with TRBD2. This CDR3 is built from 15 residues. V trimming: 6 bases; J trimming: 4 bases; junction bases outside the gene matches: 5. Germline V CDR1 and CDR2: MNHNY, SVGAGI (reference sequence). CDR3 DNA: TGTGCCAGCAGCCTAGCGGGGGGGCCTCCAGATACGCAGTATTTT. This encodes CASSLAGGPPDTQYF.

V is TRBV4-1 and J is TRBJ2-7; no clear D. There are 14 residues in the CDR3. CDR1 is MGHRA and CDR2 is YSYEKL in the germline V gene. V lost 3 bases, J lost 1 base, and 10 bases lay in between. This CDR3 is CASSHDDTSYEQYF. In DNA, the CDR3 is TGCGCCAGCAGCCACGACGACACATCCTACGAGCAGTACTTC.

This chain uses TRBV6-5 with TRBJ1-1; D gene ambiguous. From germline, CDR1 is MNHEY and CDR2 SVGAGI. Trimming removed 6 bases at V and 9 bases at J, with 14 bases between. The CDR3 contains 12 residues. The CDR3 reads CASRNPDSKAFF. The CDR3 nucleotides are TGTGCCAGCAGGAACCCCGACTCAAAAGCTTTCTTT.

The chain is built from TRBV6-5 and TRBJ1-6; D gene ambiguous. The V end was cut by 0 bases, the J end by 5 bases, with 11 bases between. CDR1 is MNHEY, CDR2 SVGAGI, per germline. This CDR3 is built from 16 residues. The CDR3 loop reads CASSYSGRVHNSPLHF. CDR3 DNA sequence: TGTGCCAGCAGTTACTCAGGGCGGGTGCATAATTCACCCCTCCACTTT.

CDR3: CARTRPRGYTDTQYF. CDR3 nucleotide sequence: TGTGCCAGAACCCGACCCAGGGGCTACACAGATACGCAGTATTTT. The chain has TRBV7-5 and TRBJ2-3; TRBD1 was called by the table and not checked on the DNA. TRBV7-5 is a documented pseudogene. The CDR3 covers 15 residues.

The J gene is TRBJ2-7, the V gene TRBV28; D unclear. CDR3 length: 12 residues. V lost 6 bases and J lost 0, with 6 bases in between. In germline, CDR1 is MDHEN, CDR2 SYDVKM. The DNA of the CDR3 is TGTGCCAGCAGAGCCTTCTCCTACGAGCAGTACTTC. Protein product: CASRAFSYEQYF.

V and J are TRBV7-2 and TRBJ1-5, with 9 bases that match TRBD1. The CDR3 runs 15 residues. In germline, CDR1 is SGHTA, CDR2 FQGNSA. V shed 1 base, J shed 6 bases, and the junction held 4 bases outside the gene matches. The CDR3 nucleotides are TGTGCCAGCAGCTTAGAGGACAGGGGCGGTCAGCCCCAGCATTTT. Translation: CASSLEDRGGQPQHF.

The rearrangement joins TRBV7-2 to TRBJ1-5, with D possibly TRBD1 on 6 matching bases. The V end lost 5 bases, the J end lost 2 bases, and 13 bases lay between the germline ends. This CDR3 is 15 amino acids long. Germline CDR1 and CDR2: SGHTA and FQGNSA. CDR3 DNA sequence: TGTGCCAGCAGCCTTAGGCGGGGGCGCAATCAGCCCCAGCATTTT. This encodes CASSLRRGRNQPQHF.

V and J are TRBV7-9 and TRBJ2-3, with a tentative D call TRBD1 (5 bases). The germline V gene has CDR1 SEHNR and CDR2 FQNEAQ (reference sequence). The CDR3 runs to 16 residues. Between the trimmed V and J ends, which lost 5 bases and 4 bases, there was a span of 19 bases. DNA of the CDR3: TGTGCCAGCAGCCCCAGATTAGGGGTTCGGGCAGATACGCAGTATTTT. Its translation: CASSPRLGVRADTQYF.

The chain employs TRBV25-1 and TRBJ1-4, with D maybe TRBD1 (6 bases). CDR3 length: 15 residues. Between the trimmed V and J ends, which lost 2 bases and 8 bases, there was a span of 15 bases. Per the germline V gene, CDR1 is MGHDK and CDR2 is SYGVNS. Here the CDR3 DNA reads TGTGCCAGCAGTGAACGACGAGGACAGCAAGAAAAACTGTTTTTT. As protein: CASSERRGQQEKLFF.

This chain links TRBV15 with TRBJ1-5; 7 positions match TRBD1. The length of the CDR3 is 14 residues. CDR1 is LNHNV, CDR2 YYDKDF, per germline (reference sequence). Trimming took 5 bases from V and 2 from J; bases not matched to a gene: 3. The CDR3: CATSVDRGNQPQHF. CDR3 DNA: TGTGCCACCAGCGTCGACAGGGGCAATCAGCCCCAGCATTTT.

V gene TRBV7-9 combines with J gene TRBJ1-1; a weak D match, TRBD1 (5 bases). Between the trimmed V and J ends, which lost 1 base and 4 bases, there was a span of 10 bases. This CDR3 region has 14 residues. CDR1 and CDR2 from the germline V gene are SEHNR and FQNEAQ (reference sequence). CDR3 amino acids: CASSLGGDSTEAFF. The CDR3 nucleotides are TGTGCCAGCAGCTTAGGAGGGGACTCCACTGAAGCTTTCTTT.

This rearrangement joins TRBV30 to TRBJ1-2; D gene uncertain. Germline V gives CDR1 GTSNPN, CDR2 SVGIG (reference sequence). The CDR3 has 13 amino acids. Trimming stripped 4 bases from V and 7 bases from J, with 16 bases between. CDR3 sequence (DNA): TGTGCCTGGACCCGAGGAGGGTTGAGTGGCTACACCTTC. It translates to CAWTRGGLSGYTF. Based on the CDR3 plus reference TRBV30 and TRBJ1-2, the full variable domain is SQTIHQWPATLVQPVGSPLSLECTVEGTSNPNLYWYRQAAGRGLQLLFYSVGIGQISSEVPQNLSASRPQDRQFILSSKKLLLSDSGFYLCAWTRGGLSGYTFGSGTRLTVV.

This sequence joins TRBV11-2 and TRBJ1-2, with 12 bases identical to TRBD1. CDR3 length equals 15 residues. The V gene end was trimmed by 5 bases and the J gene end by 8 bases; junction bases not matched to a gene: 9. In germline, CDR1 is SGHAT, CDR2 FQNNGV. The CDR3 loop reads CASSQGQGANLGYTF. Written as DNA, the CDR3 is TGTGCCAGCAGCCAGGGACAGGGGGCGAATCTGGGCTACACCTTC.

The chain combines TRBV5-1 with TRBJ1-2; D might be TRBD1 (6 bases). From germline, CDR1 is SGHRS and CDR2 YFSETQ. V lost 0 bases and J lost 4, with 10 bases in between. CDR3 length: 14 residues. As DNA, the CDR3 is TGCGCCAGCAGCTTGGATGCGACAGGCTATGGCTACACCTTC. Translated, it gives CASSLDATGYGYTF.

The chain combines TRBV5-1 with TRBJ1-5; the D is unclear. This CDR3 has 17 residues. From germline, CDR1 is SGHRS and CDR2 YFSETQ. With 4 bases removed from V and 0 bases from J, the gap between germline ends came to 17 bases. CDR3: CASSRALWRTSNQPQHF. CDR3 bases: TGCGCCAGCAGCAGGGCCTTGTGGAGGACTAGCAATCAGCCCCAGCATTTT.

The J gene is TRBJ2-5, the V gene TRBV6-6, with D unclear. The CDR3 is 14 amino acids. Trimming stripped 0 bases from V and 5 bases from J, with 10 bases between. CDR1 is MNHNY and CDR2 is SVGAGI in the germline V gene (reference sequence). The CDR3 coding sequence is TGTGCCAGCAGTTACTCGGTAGCCTCGGAGACCCAGTACTTC. It specifies CASSYSVASETQYF.

The chain joins TRBV7-9 to TRBJ1-1; TRBD1 agrees at 7 bases. J was trimmed by 4 bases and V by 4 bases; bases with no gene match: 3. Germline CDR1 is SEHNR and CDR2 is FQNEAQ (reference sequence). There are 13 residues in the CDR3. CDR3 sequence reads: CASSSTGPTEAFF. CDR3 bases: TGTGCCAGCAGCTCGACAGGGCCCACTGAAGCTTTCTTT.

This chain connects TRBV7-2 to TRBJ1-1; unclear D gene. This CDR3 spans 13 amino acids. Germline V gives CDR1 SGHTA, CDR2 FQGNSA. The germline V and J ends were trimmed by 4 bases and 4 bases, with 10 bases remaining between them. As DNA, the CDR3 is TGTGCCAGCAGCTCATCTCGGGGCACTGAAGCTTTCTTT. Translating gives CASSSSRGTEAFF.

The chain has TRBV7-9 and TRBJ2-3; 7 nucleotides agree with TRBD2. CDR1 SEHNR and CDR2 FQNEAQ come from the germline V gene (reference sequence). The CDR3 totals 15 residues. J was trimmed by 0 bases and V by 5 bases; bases with no gene match: 5. The CDR3 sequence is CASSPGRGSTDTQYF. The CDR3, as DNA: TGTGCCAGCAGCCCTGGGCGGGGGAGCACAGATACGCAGTATTTT.

The DNA of the CDR3 is TGCGCCAGCAGCGGGGACAGGGGCGGGAATGGCTACACCTTC. It specifies CASSGDRGGNGYTF. This chain joins TRBV5-1 and TRBJ1-2; 10 bases fit TRBD1. After removal of 4 bases from V and 6 bases from J, the junction contained 6 bases not matched to a gene. Germline assignment: CDR1 SGHRS and CDR2 YFSETQ. This CDR3 is 14 amino acids long.

The rearrangement joins TRBV18 to TRBJ1-1, with TRBD1 matching 7 bases. CDR3 size: 13 residues. Unmatched junction bases numbered 6, after V lost 3 bases and J lost 8 bases. Germline lookup yields CDR1 KGHSH and CDR2 LQKENI. CDR3 coding DNA: TGTGCCAGCTCACCCCTACAGGGGACCGAAGCTTTCTTT. As protein: CASSPLQGTEAFF.

This chain links TRBV12-3 or TRBV12-4 with TRBJ2-3; D unresolved. The CDR3 sequence is 13 residues long. Trimming pared 3 bases from V and 3 bases from J, leaving 7 bases between. CDR3 nucleotide sequence: TGTGCCAGCAGTTTGGGCGAGACAGATACGCAGTATTTT. Translation gives CASSLGETDTQYF.

The genes are TRBV15 and TRBJ1-5, with D possibly being TRBD1 (5 bases). V gave up 8 bases and J gave up 7 bases, with 24 bases separating them. This CDR3 spans 16 amino acids. Germline loops: CDR1 LNHNV, CDR2 YYDKDF (reference sequence). The CDR3 sequence is CATLTTTSGPGQPQHF. In DNA form, the CDR3 reads TGTGCCACCCTTACTACGACCTCAGGACCAGGGCAGCCCCAGCATTTT.

Concerning this clone: A junction end diverges from the germline sequence, so it may reflect a read error. V gene TRBV6-5 combines with J gene TRBJ2-5; the match to TRBD1 covers 9 bases. CDR3 size: 13 residues. The germline gives CDR1 MNHEY, CDR2 SVGAGI. CDR3 protein: CASRRQGGKNHDF. As DNA, the CDR3 is TGTGCCAGCAGACGACAGGGGGGGAAAAACCACGACTTC.

This chain uses TRBV7-9 with TRBJ1-1, with 7 bases identical to TRBD1. Per the germline V gene, CDR1 is SEHNR and CDR2 is FQNEAQ (reference sequence). CDR3 length equals 14 residues. V lost 4 bases and J lost 5; bases outside the gene matches: 7. The CDR3 DNA reads TGTGCCAGCAGCTGGGGGTCAGGGGGAACTGAAGCTTTCTTT. Its protein is CASSWGSGGTEAFF. Full variable domain (remainder filled in from reference TRBV7-9 and TRBJ1-1): DTGVSQNPRHKITKRGQNVTFRCDPISEHNRLYWYRQTLGQGPEFLTYFQNEAQLEKSRLLSDRFSAERPKGSFSTLEIQRTEQGDSAMYLCASSWGSGGTEAFFGQGTRLTVV.

The chain uses TRBV2 and TRBJ2-7; D is perhaps TRBD2 (6 bases). Per the germline V gene, CDR1 is SNHLY and CDR2 is FYNNEI. This CDR3 is built from 12 residues. With 9 bases removed from V and 6 bases from J, the gap between germline ends came to 15 bases. CDR3 sequence (DNA): TGTGCCAGTAGGATGGCGGGGCCCGAGCAGTACTTC. This encodes CASRMAGPEQYF.

The chain employs TRBV5-4 and TRBJ2-7; 8 positions agree with TRBD1. This CDR3 contains 13 residues. The V segment lost 2 bases and the J segment 3 bases; nucleotides outside the gene matches: 1. Germline V CDR1 and CDR2: SGHNT, YYREEE (reference sequence). DNA of the CDR3: TGTGCCAGCAGCTTACAGGGGGTCTACGAGCAGTACTTC. Encoded protein: CASSLQGVYEQYF.

This sequence joins TRBV24-1 and TRBJ1-1; TRBD1 might be the D (6 bases). Deletions cut 2 bases from V and 12 bases from J, with 15 bases between. Germline CDR1 is KGHDR and CDR2 is SFDVKD. The CDR3 runs 13 residues. The CDR3 DNA follows: TGTGCCACCAGTGATTCGCAGGACAGAACTACTTTCTTT. Translation: CATSDSQDRTTFF.